This T cell receptor beta chain is drawn from a study of T cells in Graves' hyperthyroidism and ophthalmopathy. Whole-study findings and limits: Most thyroid-expanded clonotypes above 0.001 were also found in blood. A model of 13 V-J pairs discriminated ophthalmopathy from stable hyperthyroidism.

Disease duration under 2 months; hyperthyroidism patients were aged 18 to 65. The authors obtained PBMCs from more than 9.5 ml of fresh peripheral blood. Remarks on this clonotype: Antigen specificity is unknown. One end of the junction is discordant with germline, which a read error may explain.

Amplification targeted TCR beta CDR3 regions from RNA transcripts. Primed by the HTBI set, a first-round RT-PCR was run on the TCR CDR3. TCRdb ran MiXCR on the multiplex PCR reads and lists one entry per CDR3 protein. The sample lists about 840,000 distinct CDR3 sequences, over 35% seen once, with roughly 8.3% in the top ten. This CDR3 is 15 amino acids long. Germline assignment: CDR1 LNHNV and CDR2 YYDKDF (reference sequence). The sample consisted of blood. The TCR sequence derives from a man between 18 and 29 years old with Graves' hyperthyroidism. The chain joins TRBV15 to TRBJ2-6; either TRBD1 or TRBD2 may supply D (5 bases each). The CDR3 coding sequence is TGTGCCTCCAGCAGAGGGGCGCTCGGGACCAACGTCCTGACTTTC. It translates to CASSRGALGTNVLTF.